These 20 T cell receptor beta chains came from one sample sequenced in a study of T cells after yellow fever vaccination (dated by TCRdb to about 2019). Libraries came from 5' RACE. Reads for this sample came from an Illumina NovaSeq 6000. TCRdb redid the processing of the public reads, applying fastp at Q25 and MiXCR, and retained in-frame beta chains. Rows are unified per CDR3 protein, each entry keeping the most common DNA and genes. A total of about 58,000 distinct CDR3 sequences appear in this sample, around 5.4% of them only once. The ten largest clones capture about a third of the sample. In light of the paper, this sample's treatment or condition label describes: live attenuated yellow fever vaccine strain. Specimen: PBMCs, either bulk or a sorted T-cell subset (CD4+, CD8+, memory, or dextramer-sorted; not recorded which), collected on the day of the yellow fever booster vaccination. The receptors originated from a man aged 18 to 30 who received the YFV17D yellow fever vaccine.

This clonotype has just a few counts. This chain joins TRBV5-1 and TRBJ1-3; D gene unclear. Trimming left V 2 bases short and J 3 bases short, with 9 bases between. Germline loops: CDR1 SGHRS, CDR2 YFSETQ. The CDR3 runs 14 residues. For the CDR3, the DNA is TGCGCCAGCAGCTTTGACCGGGGTGGAAACACCATATATTTT. It translates to CASSFDRGGNTIYF.

This clonotype has ten or more counts. The chain is built from TRBV28 and TRBJ2-5; D may be TRBD2 (5 bases). There are 16 residues in the CDR3. V lost 4 bases to trimming and J lost 5 bases, with 20 bases between them. Germline assignment: CDR1 MDHEN and CDR2 SYDVKM. CDR3 protein: CASSSPTTRITETQYF. The CDR3, as DNA: TGTGCCAGCAGTTCCCCGACTACTAGAATCACCGAGACCCAGTACTTC.

This clonotype was counted many times. The rearrangement uses TRBV12-3 or TRBV12-4 and TRBJ1-1; possible D gene TRBD1, 5 bases. This CDR3 spans 15 amino acids. With 6 bases removed from V and 0 bases from J, the gap between germline ends came to 14 bases. Here the CDR3 reads CASRGVTGMNTEAFF. DNA of the CDR3: TGTGCCAGCAGAGGGGTTACGGGAATGAACACTGAAGCTTTCTTT.

In this sample, this clonotype turned up many times. The CDR3 protein is CASSYSEASYSNQPQHF. CDR3 DNA: TGTGCCAGCAGTTACTCCGAAGCCTCTTATAGCAATCAGCCCCAGCATTTT. This chain connects TRBV6-2 or TRBV6-3 to TRBJ1-5; D is ambiguous. CDR1 and CDR2 from the germline V gene are MNHEY and SVGEGT. CDR3 size: 17 residues. Trimming pared 0 bases from V and 0 bases from J, leaving 12 bases between.

This clonotype was counted at least ten times. The V gene is TRBV29-1, the J gene TRBJ2-3; D is uncertain. The ends were cut back, 7 bases at V and 4 bases at J, with 9 bases in the middle. This CDR3 spans 11 amino acids. CDR1 and CDR2 from the germline V gene are SQVTM and ANQGSEA. CDR3 in DNA: TGCAGCGCTAGGAACTCAGATACGCAGTATTTT. Its protein product is CSARNSDTQYF.

This clonotype was observed a few times. The chain has TRBV4-3 and TRBJ2-1; the D is unclear. The CDR3 runs to 15 residues. Germline V gene data show CDR1 as LGHNA and CDR2 as YSLEER. V lost 2 bases to trimming and J lost 4 bases, with 12 bases between them. Here the CDR3 DNA reads TGCGCCAGCAGCCAATCTCCGGACGGATACAATGAGCAGTTCTTC. Translating it yields CASSQSPDGYNEQFF.

The sample holds many counts of this clonotype. The J gene is TRBJ1-4, the V gene TRBV18; weak D call: TRBD1 (5 bases). V dropped 6 bases and J dropped 3 bases, with 8 bases sitting between them. This CDR3 has 13 amino acids. Looked up from germline, CDR1 is KGHSH and CDR2 is LQKENI. CDR3 region: CASSGTSNEKLFF. CDR3 in DNA: TGTGCCAGCTCGGGGACCTCTAATGAAAAACTGTTTTTT.

This rearrangement joins TRBV5-4 to TRBJ2-1; no reliable D call. V lost 9 bases and J lost 3, with 7 bases in between. This CDR3 contains 11 residues. In germline, CDR1 is SGHNT, CDR2 YYREEE (reference sequence). The CDR3 reads CATDDYNEQFF. For the CDR3, the DNA is TGTGCCACCGACGACTACAATGAGCAGTTCTTC.

This chain connects TRBV4-3 to TRBJ2-7; tentative D call: TRBD2 (6 bases). This CDR3 is 15 amino acids long. V dropped 0 bases and J dropped 0 bases, with 9 bases sitting between them. Germline V gene data show CDR1 as LGHNA and CDR2 as YSLEER. The CDR3 nucleotides read TGCGCCAGCAGCCAAGATCGGGGGTTCTCCTACGAGCAGTACTTC. Its protein product is CASSQDRGFSYEQYF.

V and J are TRBV4-1 and TRBJ2-7, with D unclear. Between the trimmed V and J ends, which lost 3 bases and 2 bases, there was a span of 29 bases. Germline V lookup: CDR1 MGHRA, CDR2 YSYEKL. This CDR3 is 20 amino acids long. CDR3 DNA: TGCGCCAGCAGCCAGGCCACGTCGGCAGCCGACTCCCCCTCGGCCTACGAGCAGTACTTC. It encodes CASSQATSAADSPSAYEQYF.

This clonotype was counted a few times. This chain uses TRBV4-1 with TRBJ2-1, with TRBD2 identical over 16 bases. After removal of 2 bases from V and 13 bases from J, the junction contained 5 bases not matched to a gene. Germline lookup yields CDR1 MGHRA and CDR2 YSYEKL. The CDR3 is made up of 15 amino acids. This CDR3 is CASSQQGLAGGEQFF. CDR3 sequence (DNA): TGCGCCAGCAGCCAACAGGGACTAGCGGGGGGGGAACAGTTCTTC.

This clonotype appeared many times. The chain recombines TRBV7-9 with TRBJ2-7; D possibly corresponds to TRBD1 (6 bases). The V end was cut by 5 bases, the J end by 6 bases, with 23 bases between. The CDR3 has 16 residues. Germline CDR1 is SEHNR and CDR2 is FQNEAQ (reference sequence). CDR3 sequence reads: CASSAPPQGPYGEQYF. CDR3 sequence (DNA): TGTGCCAGCAGCGCCCCCCCACAGGGTCCTTATGGCGAGCAGTACTTC. The full variable domain, with the rest looked up from reference TRBV7-9 and TRBJ2-7, is DTGVSQNPRHKITKRGQNVTFRCDPISEHNRLYWYRQTLGQGPEFLTYFQNEAQLEKSRLLSDRFSAERPKGSFSTLEIQRTEQGDSAMYLCASSAPPQGPYGEQYFGPGTRLTVT.

This clonotype was recorded a few times. The V gene is TRBV12-3 or TRBV12-4, the J gene TRBJ1-5; 11 bases are shared with TRBD1. Losses at the gene ends were 6 bases for V and 5 bases for J; bases not matched to a gene: 6. The CDR3 is made up of 15 amino acids. The CDR3 here is CASRKEGQGDQPQHF. Written as DNA, the CDR3 is TGTGCCAGCAGAAAAGAGGGACAGGGGGATCAGCCCCAGCATTTT.

This clonotype was seen at least ten times. The chain is built from TRBV13 and TRBJ1-4, with D uncertain. The germline CDR1 and CDR2 sequences are PRHDT and FYEKMQ (reference sequence). This CDR3 region has 14 residues. Trimming took 1 base from V and 10 from J, leaving 13 bases between them. CDR3 nucleotides: TGTGCCAGCAGCTTAGTTAATAACGGCGGAAAACTGTTTTTT. Its translation: CASSLVNNGGKLFF.

CDR3 sequence reads: CASSQDLTPPREQYF. Written as DNA, the CDR3 is TGTGCCAGCAGCCAAGATCTAACTCCCCCCCGCGAGCAGTACTTC. The rearrangement links TRBV14 to TRBJ2-7; D is undetermined. V dropped 0 bases and J dropped 6 bases, with 15 bases sitting between them. The length of the CDR3 is 15 residues. The germline V gene encodes CDR1 SGHDN and CDR2 FVKESK.

The chain recombines TRBV11-2 with TRBJ1-3; D uncertain. CDR3 length: 14 residues. Germline CDR1 SGHAT, CDR2 FQNNGV. V gave up 6 bases and J gave up 3 bases, with 12 bases separating them. CDR3 bases: TGTGCCAGCAGTTCATGGCGGGGTGGAAACACCATATATTTT. It yields the protein CASSSWRGGNTIYF.

This clonotype appeared a single time. It may be a read error: a sequence one base away is much more abundant. V gene TRBV12-3 or TRBV12-4 combines with J gene TRBJ2-7; 9 bases match TRBD1. This CDR3 comprises 15 residues. Here the CDR3 DNA reads TGTGCCAGCAGTTCGCCGGGACAGGGTACCTACAAGCAGTACTTC. Translation: CASSSPGQGTYKQYF.

The V gene is TRBV29-1, the J gene TRBJ2-1, with D unclear. The CDR3 is 11 amino acids. Germline V CDR1 and CDR2: SQVTM, ANQGSEA. The V end lost 2 bases, the J end lost 7 bases, and 6 bases lay between the germline ends. DNA of the CDR3: TGCAGCGTTGAAAAACTGAATGAGCAGTTCTTC. It is translated as CSVEKLNEQFF.

V usage is TRBV10-3 and J usage is TRBJ2-3; tentatively, D is TRBD2 (5 bases). The CDR3 is 13 amino acids. Trimming pared 8 bases from V and 1 base from J, leaving 10 bases between. Looked up from germline, CDR1 is ENHRY and CDR2 is SYGVKD. CDR3 region: CAISTRGTDTQYF. CDR3 nucleotides: TGTGCCATCTCGACGCGGGGCACAGATACGCAGTATTTT.

This clonotype has only a few counts. This chain joins TRBV29-1 and TRBJ2-3; 14 bases match TRBD2. This CDR3 has 14 amino acids. The ends lost 6 bases at V and 5 bases at J; junction bases unmatched: 4. Germline CDR1 reads SQVTM; CDR2 reads ANQGSEA. CDR3 loop: CSVSGLAGVDTQYF. CDR3 bases: TGCAGCGTGTCGGGACTAGCGGGGGTAGATACGCAGTATTTT.